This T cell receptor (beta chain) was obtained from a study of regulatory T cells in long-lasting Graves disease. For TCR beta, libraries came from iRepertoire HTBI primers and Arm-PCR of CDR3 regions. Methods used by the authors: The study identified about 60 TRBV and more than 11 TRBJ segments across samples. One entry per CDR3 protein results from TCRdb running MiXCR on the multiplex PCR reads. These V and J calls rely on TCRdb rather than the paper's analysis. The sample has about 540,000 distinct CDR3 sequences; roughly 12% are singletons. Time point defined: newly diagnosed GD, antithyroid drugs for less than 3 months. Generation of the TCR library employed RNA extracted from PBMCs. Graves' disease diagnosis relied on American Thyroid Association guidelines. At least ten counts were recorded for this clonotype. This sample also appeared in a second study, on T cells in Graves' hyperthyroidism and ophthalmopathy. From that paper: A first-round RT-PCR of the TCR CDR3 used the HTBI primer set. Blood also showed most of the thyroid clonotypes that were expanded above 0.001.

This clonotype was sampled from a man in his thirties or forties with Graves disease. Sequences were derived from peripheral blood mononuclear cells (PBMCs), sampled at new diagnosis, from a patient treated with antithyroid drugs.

CDR3 loop: CASSLPSGGKETQYF. The CDR3 DNA reads as TGTGCCAGCAGTTTGCCTAGCGGGGGCAAAGAGACCCAGTACTTC. The V gene is TRBV28, the J gene TRBJ2-5; TRBD2 matches 10 bases. The V gene end was trimmed by 3 bases and the J gene end by 3 bases; junction bases not matched to a gene: 4. The CDR3 is made up of 15 amino acids. Looked up from germline, CDR1 is MDHEN and CDR2 is SYDVKM.